These 26 T cell receptor beta chains originate from one sample sequenced in a study of blood T cell repertoires in COVID-19. The assay was immunoSEQ multiplex PCR, and TCRdb's table has in-frame clones only and misses some. The sample consists of 90,000 to 100,000 clones, about 89% of them appearing once. The specimen sequenced was peripheral blood. Receptors originate from a man between 45 and 60 years old with acute or convalescent COVID-19.

This clone has a handful of counts. The chain joins TRBV5-4 to TRBJ1-3; D is undetermined. V was shortened by 0 bases and J by 0 bases, with 7 bases between the two germline ends. Germline values: CDR1 SGHNT, CDR2 YYREEE (reference sequence). CDR3 length: 15 amino acids. The CDR3 is CASSLAQASGNTIYF. The CDR3 region has the DNA TGTGCCAGCAGCTTGGCTCAGGCCTCTGGAAACACCATATATTTT.

J is TRBJ2-1 and V is TRBV30; D possibly corresponds to TRBD2 (6 bases). The V gene's germline CDR1 is GTSNPN and CDR2 SVGIG (reference sequence). This CDR3 is built from 18 residues. V was shortened by 3 bases and J by 0 bases, with 21 bases between the two germline ends. CDR3 sequence reads: CAWSALGSGRSSYNEQFF. The CDR3 nucleotides read TGTGCCTGGAGCGCCTTGGGTAGCGGCCGGAGCTCCTACAATGAGCAGTTCTTC.

The chain carries TRBV4-1 and TRBJ2-7, with a possible D match to TRBD2 (6 bases). This CDR3 has 16 amino acids. The ends were cut back, 4 bases at V and 3 bases at J, with 19 bases in the middle. The V gene's germline CDR1 is MGHRA and CDR2 YSYEKL. In DNA form, the CDR3 reads TGCGCCAGCAGCCCTAGTGCCGGGGGAGTTATCTACGAGCAGTACTTC. As protein: CASSPSAGGVIYEQYF.

The J gene is TRBJ1-2, the V gene TRBV6-5, with D perhaps TRBD1 (6 bases). The germline V gene encodes CDR1 MNHEY and CDR2 SVGAGI. The CDR3 has 14 amino acids. V shed 6 bases and J shed 7 bases, with 18 bases lying between them. The CDR3 here is CASRAGARLGGYTF. CDR3 in DNA: TGTGCCAGCAGAGCAGGGGCGCGGTTAGGTGGCTACACCTTC.

The J gene is TRBJ2-5, the V gene TRBV2; 7 bases fit TRBD2. The trim removed 2 bases at V and 5 bases at J, leaving 8 bases unmatched. The CDR3 is made up of 15 amino acids. Germline CDR1 and CDR2: SNHLY and FYNNEI. CDR3 coding DNA: TGTGCCAGCAGTGAACGGGAGGCCCTGGCGGAGACCCAGTACTTC. Translation gives CASSEREALAETQYF.

The chain uses TRBV7-9 and TRBJ1-5; TRBD1 is a possible D gene (6 bases). Per germline, CDR1 SEHNR and CDR2 FQNEAQ (reference sequence). The CDR3 extends over 15 amino acids. The V end was cut by 1 base, the J end by 0 bases, with 7 bases between. CDR3 sequence reads: CASSLGDTSNQPQHF. In nucleotides, the CDR3 is TGTGCCAGCAGCTTAGGGGACACTAGCAATCAGCCCCAGCATTTT.

The chain joins TRBV5-1 to TRBJ2-1, with D maybe TRBD2 (5 bases). Trimming shortened V by 1 base and J by 0 bases, and 14 bases separated the two germline ends. CDR3 size: 17 residues. Germline V gene sequence: CDR1 SGHRS, CDR2 YFSETQ. The CDR3 bases are TGCGCCAGCAGCTTGCAAGGACTTGGGCCCTCCTACAATGAGCAGTTCTTC. Protein: CASSLQGLGPSYNEQFF.

This rearrangement joins TRBV7-2 to TRBJ1-6; 10 bases agree with TRBD1. Looked up from germline, CDR1 is SGHTA and CDR2 is FQGNSA. The CDR3 contains 16 residues. V shed 6 bases and J 8 bases; nucleotides not matched to a gene: 10. The CDR3 protein is CASSLYSGQGYSPLHF. CDR3 in DNA: TGTGCCAGCAGTTTATACTCGGGACAGGGGTATTCACCCCTCCACTTT.

The chain joins TRBV29-1 to TRBJ2-3, with no clear D. Germline-derived CDR1 and CDR2 are SQVTM and ANQGSEA. The CDR3 covers 11 residues. Trimming cost V 3 bases and J 3 bases, with 4 bases left between them. Written as DNA, the CDR3 is TGCAGCGTTGATAGAACAGATACGCAGTATTTT. As protein: CSVDRTDTQYF.

The chain recombines TRBV7-9 with TRBJ2-5; a possible D gene is TRBD2 (5 bases). This CDR3 is built from 14 residues. Germline V gene lookup returns CDR1 SEHNR and CDR2 FQNEAQ (reference sequence). The CDR3 nucleotides are TGTGTTTCCCGAGCCGGGGTAGGCCAAGAGACCCAGTACTTC. Amino acids: CVSRAGVGQETQYF. Full variable domain (outside the CDR3, taken from reference TRBV7-9 and TRBJ2-5): DTGVSQNPRHKITKRGQNVTFRCDPISEHNRLYWYRQTLGQGPEFLTYFQNEAQLEKSRLLSDRFSAERPKGSFSTLEIQRTEQGDSAMYLCVSRAGVGQETQYFGPGTRLLVL.

The rearrangement links TRBV5-5 to TRBJ2-7; possible D gene TRBD2, 5 bases. The germline V gene has CDR1 SGHKS and CDR2 YYEKEE (reference sequence). V was trimmed by 4 bases and J by 6 bases, leaving 11 bases between them. The length of the CDR3 is 12 residues. CDR3 protein: CASSIWSGEQYF. In DNA, the CDR3 is TGTGCCAGCAGCATCTGGAGCGGCGAGCAGTACTTC.

This rearrangement joins TRBV2 to TRBJ1-3; TRBD1 is a possible D gene (5 bases). Trimming left V 2 bases short and J 1 base short, with 21 bases between. The V gene's germline CDR1 is SNHLY and CDR2 FYNNEI. This CDR3 is built from 19 residues. The CDR3 region is CASSERLTEIRVSGNTIYF. The CDR3 DNA follows: TGTGCCAGCAGTGAACGATTAACCGAAATCAGGGTTTCTGGAAACACCATATATTTT.

The V call is TRBV2, the J call TRBJ1-5; a possible D gene is TRBD1 (5 bases). Germline CDR1 SNHLY, CDR2 FYNNEI. Trimming took off 3 bases at V and 3 bases at J, with 12 bases between the two ends. The CDR3 consists of 15 residues. The CDR3, as DNA: TGTGCCAGCAGTGAGGGCAGGGTGGTCAATCAGCCCCAGCATTTT. Protein sequence: CASSEGRVVNQPQHF. The full variable domain, in which reference TRBV2 and TRBJ1-5 provide the parts outside the CDR3, is EPEVTQTPSHQVTQMGQEVILRCVPISNHLYFYWYRQILGQKVEFLVSFYNNEISEKSEIFDDQFSVERPDGSNFTLKIRSTKLEDSAMYFCASSEGRVVNQPQHFGDGTRLSIL.

J is TRBJ2-2 and V is TRBV7-6; 8 bases agree with TRBD2. There are 16 residues in the CDR3. Germline CDR1 is SGHVS and CDR2 is FNYEAQ. V shed 5 bases and J 0 bases; nucleotides not matched to a gene: 5. CDR3 sequence (DNA): TGTGCCAGCAGCCCCTGGACTAGCACGAACACCGGGGAGCTGTTTTTT. Protein sequence: CASSPWTSTNTGELFF.

The genes are TRBV5-3 and TRBJ2-7; 11 bases are shared with TRBD2. TRBV5-3 falls under the ORF class, with uncertain function. The V gene end was trimmed by 5 bases and the J gene end by 5 bases; junction bases not matched to a gene: 18. There are 18 residues in the CDR3. The CDR3 coding sequence is TGTGCCAGAAGGCCCGCCGTAACCACTAGCGGGAGAGGTCACGAGCAGTACTTC. It specifies CARRPAVTTSGRGHEQYF.

The chain employs TRBV5-4 and TRBJ2-7; 16 bases are shared with TRBD2. J was trimmed by 5 bases and V by 4 bases; bases with no gene match: 3. This CDR3 contains 15 residues. Germline V lookup: CDR1 SGHNT, CDR2 YYREEE (reference sequence). CDR3 in DNA: TGTGCCAGCAGCGAGGGACTAGCGGGAGGGAACGAGCAGTACTTC. Its translation is CASSEGLAGGNEQYF.

The V gene is TRBV7-3, the J gene TRBJ1-1, with 8 positions matching TRBD1. Trimming took 4 bases from V and 1 from J; bases not matched to a gene: 5. The CDR3 is made up of 15 amino acids. Per germline, CDR1 SGHTA and CDR2 FQGTGA. The CDR3 nucleotides read TGTGCCAGCAGCTCCCAGGGGACAGGGAACACTGAAGCTTTCTTT. The encoded protein is CASSSQGTGNTEAFF.

The J gene is TRBJ2-5, the V gene TRBV19; D is perhaps TRBD1 (6 bases). The CDR3 consists of 14 residues. CDR1 is LNHDA and CDR2 is SQIVND in the germline V gene (reference sequence). Trimming cost V 5 bases and J 2 bases, with 12 bases left between them. The CDR3 sequence is CASSPRTVQETQYF. CDR3 DNA: TGTGCCAGTAGTCCGAGGACAGTTCAAGAGACCCAGTACTTC.

By its share, this clone is medium-sized (0.01 to 0.1%). The V gene is TRBV11-2, the J gene TRBJ2-7; D may be TRBD2 (6 bases). There are 13 residues in the CDR3. Trimming pared 4 bases from V and 2 bases from J, leaving 9 bases between. Germline V gives CDR1 SGHAT, CDR2 FQNNGV. In nucleotides, the CDR3 is TGTGCCAGCAGCTCCGGGAGTACCTACGAGCAGTACTTC. It codes for CASSSGSTYEQYF. The whole variable domain, remainder taken from reference TRBV11-2 and TRBJ2-7, is EAGVAQSPRYKIIEKRQSVAFWCNPISGHATLYWYQQILGQGPKLLIQFQNNGVVDDSQLPKDRFSAERLKGVDSTLKIQPAKLEDSAVYLCASSSGSTYEQYFGPGTRLTVT.

In DNA form, the CDR3 reads TGTGCCAGCAGCTCACAGGGGGCTGTTTACTCACCCCTCCACTTT. This translates into CASSSQGAVYSPLHF. The chain combines TRBV5-8 with TRBJ1-6; 9 bases match TRBD1. The CDR3 sequence is 15 residues long. Per the germline V gene, CDR1 is SGHTS and CDR2 is YDEGEE. V dropped 3 bases and J dropped 10; count of bases not matched to a gene: 8.

The chain links TRBV20-1 to TRBJ2-7; D remains ambiguous. Germline loops: CDR1 DFQATT, CDR2 SNEGSKA (reference sequence). V gave up 3 bases and J gave up 1 base, with 7 bases separating them. The CDR3 has 12 amino acids. The CDR3 protein is CSASSASYEQYF. The DNA of the CDR3 is TGCAGTGCTAGTTCCGCGTCCTACGAGCAGTACTTC.

The chain combines TRBV5-1 with TRBJ2-1, with 12 bases aligning to TRBD2. J was trimmed by 5 bases and V by 2 bases; bases with no gene match: 8. This CDR3 comprises 17 residues. Germline values: CDR1 SGHRS, CDR2 YFSETQ. CDR3 sequence (DNA): TGCGCCAGCAGCTTCCTAGCGGGAGGGCCGGGAAACAATGAGCAGTTCTTC. It encodes CASSFLAGGPGNNEQFF.

The J gene is TRBJ2-3, the V gene TRBV10-1, with TRBD2 matching 7 bases. Trimming cost V 3 bases and J 6 bases; bases outside gene matches: 6. Per germline, CDR1 WNHNN and CDR2 SYGVQD (reference sequence). This CDR3 is 14 amino acids long. The DNA for the CDR3 is TGCGCCAGCAGTGATGCGGGGAGGGGCGATACGCAGTATTTT. The encoded protein is CASSDAGRGDTQYF.

This chain links TRBV2 with TRBJ2-7, with D hard to call. V shed 4 bases and J shed 4 bases, with 5 bases lying between them. The CDR3 spans 11 residues. Germline V gene lookup returns CDR1 SNHLY and CDR2 FYNNEI. The DNA for the CDR3 is TGTGCCAGCAGTGCCGGGTACGAGCAGTACTTC. Translated, it gives CASSAGYEQYF. Variable domain in full (rest from reference TRBV2 and TRBJ2-7): EPEVTQTPSHQVTQMGQEVILRCVPISNHLYFYWYRQILGQKVEFLVSFYNNEISEKSEIFDDQFSVERPDGSNFTLKIRSTKLEDSAMYFCASSAGYEQYFGPGTRLTVT.

CDR3 sequence reads: CASSQGQGTAFSNQPQHF. The CDR3 DNA is TGCGCCAGCAGCCAAGGACAGGGTACTGCTTTTAGCAATCAGCCCCAGCATTTT. The chain employs TRBV4-1 and TRBJ1-5; TRBD1 aligns across 7 bases. The germline V gene has CDR1 MGHRA and CDR2 YSYEKL. The CDR3 loop spans 18 amino acids. V gave up 1 base and J gave up 0 bases; unmatched junction bases: 9.

This clone was detected a few times. The chain recombines TRBV6-6 with TRBJ2-7; 8 bases match TRBD2. V trimming: 8 bases; J trimming: 2 bases; junction bases outside the gene matches: 5. The CDR3 has 13 amino acids. From germline, CDR1 is MNHNY and CDR2 SVGAGI (reference sequence). The DNA of the CDR3 is TGTGCCAGCGGAGGGACTAGAGCCTACGAGCAGTACTTC. Protein sequence: CASGGTRAYEQYF.